This T cell receptor beta chain was documented in a study of T cell responses to AZD1222 COVID-19 vaccine. Study-wide context: Pooling was applied to second doses at about 4 or about 12 weeks.

V gave up 7 bases and J gave up 7 bases; unmatched junction bases: 10. The germline V gene encodes CDR1 KGHDR and CDR2 SFDVKD. The CDR3 loop spans 14 amino acids. The table lists this clone with a count of one. Only in-frame clones appear in the TCRdb table, and some are missing; sequencing was by immunoSEQ multiplex PCR. The sample has over 150,000 clones, 87% seen once. The chain joins TRBV24-1 to TRBJ2-7; 9 nucleotides align to TRBD1. Sequencing was performed on peripheral blood, taken on day 0 of AZD1222 vaccination. This sequence was found in an adult in good health. DNA for the CDR3: TGTGCCACCAGACCCAGGGACAGGGTGTGGGAGCAGTACTTC. This sequence encodes CATRPRDRVWEQYF.